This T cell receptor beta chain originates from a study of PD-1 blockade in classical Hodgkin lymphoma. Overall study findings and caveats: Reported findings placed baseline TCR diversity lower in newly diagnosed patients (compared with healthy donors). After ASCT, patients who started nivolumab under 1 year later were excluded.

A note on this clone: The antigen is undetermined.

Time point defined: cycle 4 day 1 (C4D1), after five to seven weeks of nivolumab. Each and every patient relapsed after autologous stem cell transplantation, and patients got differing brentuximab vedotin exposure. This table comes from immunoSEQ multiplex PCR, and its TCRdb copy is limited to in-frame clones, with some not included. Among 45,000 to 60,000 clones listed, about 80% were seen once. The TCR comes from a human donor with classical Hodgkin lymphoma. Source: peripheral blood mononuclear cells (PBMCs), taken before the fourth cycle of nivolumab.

The CDR3 protein is CASSLLRQGDTEAFF. CDR3 coding DNA: TGTGCCAGCAGCCTCCTCAGACAGGGTGACACTGAAGCTTTCTTT. The chain has TRBV6-1 and TRBJ1-1; 7 positions match TRBD1. Germline CDR1 reads MNHNS; CDR2 reads SASEGT. The ends lost 6 bases at V and 3 bases at J; junction bases unmatched: 10. This CDR3 region has 15 residues.